The present TCR beta chain was sequenced within a study of T cell changes during pregnancy in multiple sclerosis. Sequenced by immunoSEQ multiplex PCR; TCRdb stores in-frame clones only, minus some. This sample yields 40,000 to 55,000 clones, of which 85% to 90% are seen a single time; just over 8% belongs to the top ten. Trimming took off 4 bases at V and 0 bases at J, with 13 bases between the two ends. Germline CDR1 and CDR2: LGHNA and YNFKEQ. CDR3 length equals 16 residues. The sample consisted of CD8+ T cells from peripheral blood mononuclear cells, taken in the second trimester of pregnancy. The rearrangement joins TRBV4-2 to TRBJ1-3; D not resolved. The sequence derives from a female donor with multiple sclerosis, enrolled in a pregnancy study. CDR3 coding DNA: TGTGCCAGCAGCCCCCTCACCGAGGGCTCTGGAAACACCATATATTTT. It yields the protein CASSPLTEGSGNTIYF.